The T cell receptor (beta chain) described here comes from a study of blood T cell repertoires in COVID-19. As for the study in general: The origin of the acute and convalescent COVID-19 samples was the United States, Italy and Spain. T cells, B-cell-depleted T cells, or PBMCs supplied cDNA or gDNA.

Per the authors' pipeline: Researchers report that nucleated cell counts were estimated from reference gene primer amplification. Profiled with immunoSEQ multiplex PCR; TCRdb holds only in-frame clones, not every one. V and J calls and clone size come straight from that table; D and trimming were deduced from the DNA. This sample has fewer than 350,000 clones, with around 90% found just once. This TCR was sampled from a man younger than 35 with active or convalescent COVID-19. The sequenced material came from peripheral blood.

CDR3 nucleotide sequence: TGTGCCAGCTCACTTTTACAGGGGGCTGGTTCTGGAAACACCATATATTTT. Protein product: CASSLLQGAGSGNTIYF. The chain is built from TRBV18 and TRBJ1-3; 9 bases are shared with TRBD1. The CDR3 spans 17 residues. V trimming: 4 bases; J trimming: 1 base; junction bases outside the gene matches: 8. Per the germline V gene, CDR1 is KGHSH and CDR2 is LQKENI.